These 23 T cell receptor beta chains came from one sample sequenced in a study of T cells in localized non-small cell lung cancer. Clones were read by immunoSEQ multiplex PCR, and TCRdb kept only the in-frame ones, dropping some. The table has approximately 17,000 clones, roughly four fifths seen once. Source: peripheral blood, taken before any cancer treatment. The receptors stem from a male donor aged 60 or older with stage I lung adenocarcinoma.

The J gene is TRBJ1-1, the V gene TRBV9; 9 bases align to TRBD1. The CDR3 length is 12 residues. The V and J ends lost 4 bases and 9 bases, in that order; junction bases with no gene match: 4. Germline CDR1 is SGDLS and CDR2 is YYNGEE. The DNA for the CDR3 is TGTGCCAGCAGCCGGACAGGGGAGAAAGCTTTCTTT. Residues: CASSRTGEKAFF.

The V call is TRBV18, the J call TRBJ2-3; TRBD2 might be the D (6 bases). The length of the CDR3 is 15 residues. Germline values: CDR1 KGHSH, CDR2 LQKENI. V was shortened by 5 bases and J by 0 bases, with 12 bases between the two germline ends. CDR3 residues: CASSAGLTSTDTQYF. The CDR3 nucleotides are TGTGCCAGCTCAGCGGGACTCACTAGCACAGATACGCAGTATTTT.

The rearrangement uses TRBV11-2 and TRBJ2-2; TRBD1 matches at 9 bases. The germline gives CDR1 SGHAT, CDR2 FQNNGV. V shed 2 bases, J shed 4 bases, and the junction held 8 bases outside the gene matches. CDR3 length: 17 amino acids. CDR3 nucleotide sequence: TGTGCCAGCAGCTTATTCGTGGGACAGGGCGTCACCGGGGAGCTGTTTTTT. Residues: CASSLFVGQGVTGELFF.

J is TRBJ1-2 and V is TRBV30; D call uncertain. With 1 base removed from V and 5 bases from J, the gap between germline ends came to 5 bases. CDR1 and CDR2 (germline): GTSNPN, SVGIG (reference sequence). The CDR3 is made up of 11 amino acids. The CDR3 region is CAWSGVYGYTF. The DNA of the CDR3 is TGTGCCTGGAGTGGGGTTTATGGCTACACCTTC.

The J gene is TRBJ1-1, the V gene TRBV6-1, with D possibly TRBD1 on 6 matching bases. Trimming took 8 bases from V and 1 from J, leaving 14 bases between them. This CDR3 has 14 residues. Germline loops: CDR1 MNHNS, CDR2 SASEGT. CDR3 nucleotide sequence: TGTGCCAGCGCCCTAGGACAGCAGAACACTGAAGCTTTCTTT. Amino acid sequence: CASALGQQNTEAFF.

Within the sample, this clone is medium-sized. The chain links TRBV18 to TRBJ2-1, with 7 bases matching TRBD2. Looked up from germline, CDR1 is KGHSH and CDR2 is LQKENI. This CDR3 comprises 15 residues. V lost 0 bases, J lost 12 bases, and 11 bases stayed unmatched. This chain's CDR3 is CASSPPGGSTSRQFF. In nucleotides, the CDR3 is TGTGCCAGCTCACCACCGGGGGGGTCGACTAGTCGGCAGTTCTTC.

By proportion, this clone is medium-sized. The rearrangement joins TRBV4-3 to TRBJ2-1; 9 bases agree with TRBD1. This CDR3 comprises 14 residues. CDR1 and CDR2 from the germline V gene are LGHNA and YSLEER. V lost 4 bases and J lost 8; bases outside the gene matches: 6. CDR3 sequence: CASSRDREIDEQFF. The CDR3 DNA reads TGCGCCAGCAGCCGGGACAGGGAGATCGATGAGCAGTTCTTC.

The rearrangement links TRBV19 to TRBJ2-5; 9 bases are a match to TRBD1. CDR1 and CDR2 from the germline V gene are LNHDA and SQIVND (reference sequence). This CDR3 is built from 15 residues. J was trimmed by 1 base and V by 4 bases; bases with no gene match: 4. CDR3 bases: TGTGCCAGTAGTACCCCGGGACAGGGCCAAGAGACCCAGTACTTC. This sequence encodes CASSTPGQGQETQYF.

The chain recombines TRBV12-5 with TRBJ1-2; the D gene is possibly TRBD1 (5 bases). Trimming took off 0 bases at V and 4 bases at J, with 9 bases between the two ends. The CDR3 loop spans 14 amino acids. Germline V gene sequence: CDR1 LGHNT, CDR2 FRNRAP. The DNA of the CDR3 is TGTGCTAGTGGTTTGGTAGACAGTGGCTATGGCTACACCTTC. As protein: CASGLVDSGYGYTF.

This chain uses TRBV19 with TRBJ2-7; 7 nucleotides match TRBD1. This CDR3 contains 13 residues. The germline V gene has CDR1 LNHDA and CDR2 SQIVND (reference sequence). J lost 2 bases, V lost 6 bases, and 4 bases had no gene match. The CDR3 DNA is TGTGCCAGTAGCGCGACAGGGCCCTACGAGCAGTACTTC. Translating it yields CASSATGPYEQYF.

This clone was seen only a few times. The V gene is TRBV5-6, the J gene TRBJ2-5; TRBD2 might be the D (5 bases). Trimming cost V 3 bases and J 8 bases, with 14 bases left between them. The CDR3 length is 13 residues. The V gene's germline CDR1 is SGHDT and CDR2 YYEEEE. The CDR3: CASSSQKTTTQYF. CDR3 DNA: TGTGCCAGCAGCTCACAGAAGACTACAACCCAGTACTTC.

The rearrangement joins TRBV7-9 to TRBJ1-4, with 8 bases that match TRBD1. The ends lost 5 bases at V and 4 bases at J; junction bases unmatched: 6. Germline V CDR1 and CDR2: SEHNR, FQNEAQ (reference sequence). The CDR3 is made up of 15 amino acids. This CDR3 reads CASSQGTGNNEKLFF. For the CDR3, the DNA is TGTGCCAGCAGCCAGGGGACAGGAAATAATGAAAAACTGTTTTTT.

The rearrangement uses TRBV5-6 and TRBJ2-7; 8 bases are shared with TRBD1. Looked up from germline, CDR1 is SGHDT and CDR2 is YYEEEE. With V trimmed by 3 bases and J by 1 base, 9 bases remained unmatched. This CDR3 is built from 16 residues. The CDR3 sequence: CASSSGQGGLSYEQYF. CDR3 in DNA: TGTGCCAGCAGCTCAGGACAGGGAGGTTTATCCTACGAGCAGTACTTC.

This sequence joins TRBV5-1 and TRBJ1-4; unclear D gene. V was shortened by 4 bases and J by 4 bases, with 11 bases between the two germline ends. The germline CDR1 and CDR2 sequences are SGHRS and YFSETQ. The CDR3 is 14 residues long. The CDR3 reads CASSPNPDNEKLFF. The CDR3, as DNA: TGCGCCAGCAGCCCGAATCCCGATAATGAAAAACTGTTTTTT.

This chain links TRBV7-8 with TRBJ2-1, with a weak D call TRBD2 (6 bases). Trimming shortened V by 4 bases and J by 9 bases, and 13 bases separated the two germline ends. This CDR3 has 13 residues. The germline V gene has CDR1 SGHVS and CDR2 FQNEAQ. For the CDR3, the DNA is TGTGCCAGCAGCTGGGGTCTGACTAGTGAGCAGTTCTTC. The encoded protein is CASSWGLTSEQFF.

The gene calls are TRBV2 and TRBJ2-5, with 8 bases aligning to TRBD2. The CDR3 has 15 amino acids. CDR1 and CDR2 (germline): SNHLY, FYNNEI. The J segment lost 1 base and the V segment lost 7 bases, leaving 8 bases of the junction unmatched. For the CDR3, the DNA is TGTGCCAGCACCGAACGCGGGGGGTTCCAAGAGACCCAGTACTTC. As protein: CASTERGGFQETQYF.

This clone was recorded only once. V gene TRBV19 combines with J gene TRBJ2-2; D possibly corresponds to TRBD2 (6 bases). Germline V CDR1 and CDR2: LNHDA, SQIVND (reference sequence). The CDR3 length is 16 residues. Trimming took 4 bases from V and 0 from J, leaving 12 bases between them. The CDR3, as DNA: TGTGCCAGTAGTAGGTCAGGGAGGACGAACACCGGGGAGCTGTTTTTT. Its translation: CASSRSGRTNTGELFF.

The chain carries TRBV11-2 and TRBJ2-3, with D unresolved. The CDR3 length is 15 residues. V lost 1 base, J lost 5 bases, and 13 bases lay in between. CDR1 SGHAT and CDR2 FQNNGV come from the germline V gene. The DNA for the CDR3 is TGTGCCAGCAGCTTAGTGGCTTACCTGGGAGATACGCAGTATTTT. As protein: CASSLVAYLGDTQYF.

The chain couples TRBV18 to TRBJ2-3; 7 bases agree with TRBD2. The V gene end was trimmed by 4 bases and the J gene end by 4 bases; junction bases not matched to a gene: 14. Germline CDR1 is KGHSH and CDR2 is LQKENI. The CDR3 runs to 17 residues. The CDR3 nucleotides read TGTGCCAGCTCACTAAGCGGGATGGCAGAGCGAGCAGATACGCAGTATTTT. This codes for CASSLSGMAERADTQYF.

Comments on this clone: The sample holds other DNA sequences that translate to the same CDR3. The chain has TRBV30 and TRBJ2-2; 12 positions match TRBD1. The CDR3 sequence is 18 residues long. The V gene end was trimmed by 3 bases and the J gene end by 4 bases; junction bases not matched to a gene: 12. Germline loops: CDR1 GTSNPN, CDR2 SVGIG (reference sequence). CDR3: CAWRRGDRGRLVTGELFF. The CDR3 DNA is TGTGCCTGGAGGAGGGGGGACAGGGGGCGGTTAGTCACCGGGGAGCTGTTTTTT.

V is TRBV9 and J is TRBJ2-2, with no clear D. V gave up 0 bases and J gave up 7 bases, with 7 bases separating them. Germline values: CDR1 SGDLS, CDR2 YYNGEE. The CDR3 has 13 amino acids. Here the CDR3 reads CASSVDPSGELFF. The CDR3 nucleotides read TGTGCCAGCAGCGTAGACCCGAGCGGGGAGCTGTTTTTT. The whole variable domain, remainder taken from reference TRBV9 and TRBJ2-2, is DSGVTQTPKHLITATGQRVTLRCSPRSGDLSVYWYQQSLDQGLQFLIQYYNGEERAKGNILERFSAQQFPDLHSELNLSSLELGDSALYFCASSVDPSGELFFGEGSRLTVL.

The chain recombines TRBV7-9 with TRBJ2-1; perhaps D is TRBD1 or TRBD2 (5 bases each). The CDR3 extends over 13 amino acids. V was clipped by 5 bases and J by 6 bases, with 11 bases between them. The germline V gene has CDR1 SEHNR and CDR2 FQNEAQ (reference sequence). This chain's CDR3 is CASSERGVNEQFF. The CDR3 DNA reads as TGTGCCAGCAGCGAAAGGGGAGTCAATGAGCAGTTCTTC. Supplemented by reference TRBV7-9 and TRBJ2-1, the full variable domain reads DTGVSQNPRHKITKRGQNVTFRCDPISEHNRLYWYRQTLGQGPEFLTYFQNEAQLEKSRLLSDRFSAERPKGSFSTLEIQRTEQGDSAMYLCASSERGVNEQFFGPGTRLTVL.

V usage is TRBV7-9 and J usage is TRBJ2-3; 8 bases are a match to TRBD2. Germline V gene data show CDR1 as SEHNR and CDR2 as FQNEAQ (reference sequence). J was trimmed by 1 base and V by 5 bases; bases with no gene match: 14. The CDR3 sequence is 18 residues long. The CDR3 loop is CASSPPLRLAKRTDTQYF. CDR3 nucleotide sequence: TGTGCCAGCAGCCCCCCCCTTCGACTAGCGAAACGCACAGATACGCAGTATTTT.